The sequence of this T cell receptor (beta chain) was determined in a study of CXCR4 blockade with PD-1 therapy in pancreatic cancer. The germline gives CDR1 KGHSH, CDR2 LQKENI. V lost 3 bases and J 5 bases, leaving 13 bases between the germline ends. This CDR3 is 14 amino acids long. Data came from immunoSEQ multiplex PCR; TCRdb stores just in-frame clones and leaves some out. Among approximately 6,000 clones listed, 35% were seen once. Specimen: tumor tissue. The chain carries TRBV18 and TRBJ1-2; D might be TRBD1 (6 bases). This TCR came from a human donor with pancreatic ductal adenocarcinoma. The CDR3 nucleotides are TGTGCCAGCTCACCTGGACAGCAAATGTATGGCTACACCTTC. Its translation: CASSPGQQMYGYTF.